This TCR beta chain was profiled in a study of shared clonotypes between healthy human individuals. Study overall: The study enrolled a couple of women and a few men aged 18 to 49. Whole-study results and caveats: Several donors shared about 5% of their naive CD4 clonotypes.

Trimming shortened V by 5 bases and J by 6 bases, and 10 bases separated the two germline ends. This CDR3 is built from 13 residues. Looked up from germline, CDR1 is SGHVS and CDR2 is FNYEAQ. A CD45RA-negative memory subset and a CD45RA+ naive subset were separated from the CD4+ cells. TCRdb's copy holds only in-frame clones and misses some; the assay was immunoSEQ multiplex PCR. The profile shows roughly 2,300,000 clones, 92% of them singletons. About this clone itself: Its specificity is not known.

The genes are TRBV7-6 and TRBJ2-2; D is uncertain. The sequenced material came from naive CD4+ T cells from PBMCs. As to subset: CD45RA+ positively selected. The sequence came from a man younger than 35 in good health. Some clones in this sample may be carry-over from other donors' samples. CDR3 nucleotide sequence: TGTGCCAGCAGCCGAAGGGCTTCCGGGGAGCTGTTTTTT. Translation gives CASSRRASGELFF. Filled out from reference TRBV7-6 and TRBJ2-2, the complete variable domain reads GAGVSQSPRYKVTKRGQDVALRCDPISGHVSLYWYRQALGQGPEFLTYFNYEAQQDKSGLPNDRFSAERPEGSISTLTIQRTEQRDSAMYRCASSRRASGELFFGEGSRLTVL.